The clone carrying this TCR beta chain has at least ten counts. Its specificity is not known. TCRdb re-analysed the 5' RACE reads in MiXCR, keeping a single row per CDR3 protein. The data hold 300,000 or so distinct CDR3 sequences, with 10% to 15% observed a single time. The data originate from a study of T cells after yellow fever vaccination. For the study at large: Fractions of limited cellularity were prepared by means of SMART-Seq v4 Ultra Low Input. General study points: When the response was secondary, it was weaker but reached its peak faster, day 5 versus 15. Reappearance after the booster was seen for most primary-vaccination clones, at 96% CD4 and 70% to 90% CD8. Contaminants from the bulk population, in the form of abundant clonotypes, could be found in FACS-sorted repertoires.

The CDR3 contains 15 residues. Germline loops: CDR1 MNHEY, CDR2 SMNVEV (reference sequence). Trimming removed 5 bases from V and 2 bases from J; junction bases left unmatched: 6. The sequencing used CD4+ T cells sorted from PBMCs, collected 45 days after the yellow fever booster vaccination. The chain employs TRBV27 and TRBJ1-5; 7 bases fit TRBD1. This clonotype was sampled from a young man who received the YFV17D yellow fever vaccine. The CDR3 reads CASSLRTGGNQPQHF. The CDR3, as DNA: TGTGCCAGCAGTCTAAGGACAGGCGGCAATCAGCCCCAGCATTTT.